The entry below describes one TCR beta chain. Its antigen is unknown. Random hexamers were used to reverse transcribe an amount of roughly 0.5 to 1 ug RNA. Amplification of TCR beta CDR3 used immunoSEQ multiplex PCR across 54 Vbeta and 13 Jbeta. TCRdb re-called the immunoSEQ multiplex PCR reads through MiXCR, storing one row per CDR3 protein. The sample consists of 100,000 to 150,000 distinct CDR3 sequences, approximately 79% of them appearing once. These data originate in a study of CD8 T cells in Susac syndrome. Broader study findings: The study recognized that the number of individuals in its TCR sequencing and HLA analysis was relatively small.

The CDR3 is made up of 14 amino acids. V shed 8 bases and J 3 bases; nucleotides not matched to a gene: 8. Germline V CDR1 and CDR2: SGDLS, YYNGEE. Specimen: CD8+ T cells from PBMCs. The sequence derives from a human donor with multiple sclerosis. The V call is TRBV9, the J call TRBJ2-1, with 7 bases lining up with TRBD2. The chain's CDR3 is CASGGDYGYNEQFF. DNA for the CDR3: TGTGCCAGTGGAGGGGACTACGGCTACAATGAGCAGTTCTTC.